These 10 T cell receptor beta chains came from one sample sequenced in a study of technical replicates of blood from several donors. The data were produced by immunoSEQ multiplex PCR, yet TCRdb's version contains in-frame clones alone and is incomplete. The table shows more than 65,000 clones, with roughly 95% occurring only once. The sequenced material came from T cells isolated from PBMCs. The receptors derive from a human donor in good health.

The chain combines TRBV29-1 with TRBJ1-2; 7 bases are a match to TRBD1. Germline V lookup: CDR1 SQVTM, CDR2 ANQGSEA. The V gene end was trimmed by 7 bases and the J gene end by 6 bases; junction bases not matched to a gene: 8. The CDR3 spans 12 residues. This CDR3 reads CSGMGQRHGYTF. CDR3 nucleotide sequence: TGCAGCGGGATGGGACAGCGACATGGCTACACCTTC.

The V gene is TRBV19, the J gene TRBJ2-7, with D uncertain. This CDR3 contains 15 residues. CDR1 and CDR2 from the germline V gene are LNHDA and SQIVND (reference sequence). Trimming took off 11 bases at V and 2 bases at J, with 22 bases between the two ends. CDR3 amino acids: CAPSRTRRGTYEQYF. CDR3 nucleotides: TGTGCCCCTTCCCGCACCCGCCGAGGAACCTACGAGCAGTACTTC.

The V call is TRBV28, the J call TRBJ2-3; the match to TRBD2 covers 8 bases. The CDR3 has 16 residues. Germline V gene lookup returns CDR1 MDHEN and CDR2 SYDVKM. J gave up 1 base and V 4 bases, and 7 bases lay outside the gene matches. CDR3 loop: CASSSGGRGGTDTQYF. CDR3 sequence (DNA): TGTGCCAGCAGTTCAGGTGGGCGGGGGGGCACAGATACGCAGTATTTT. The variable domain in full, with the rest retrieved from reference TRBV28 and TRBJ2-3, is DVKVTQSSRYLVKRTGEKVFLECVQDMDHENMFWYRQDPGLGLRLIYFSYDVKMKEKGDIPEGYSVSREKKERFSLILESASTNQTSMYLCASSSGGRGGTDTQYFGPGTRLTVL.

V gene TRBV5-4 combines with J gene TRBJ1-2; D perhaps matches TRBD1 (5 bases). The ends were cut back, 3 bases at V and 4 bases at J, with 13 bases in the middle. The CDR3 length is 14 residues. Germline V gene sequence: CDR1 SGHNT, CDR2 YYREEE (reference sequence). CDR3 region: CASSSGGASYGYTF. CDR3 nucleotides: TGTGCCAGCAGCTCGGGTGGGGCCAGCTATGGCTACACCTTC.

This clone was found once. J is TRBJ2-1 and V is TRBV15; D gene ambiguous. Trimming left V 0 bases short and J 2 bases short, with 5 bases between. The germline gives CDR1 LNHNV, CDR2 YYDKDF (reference sequence). CDR3 length: 14 residues. Here the CDR3 reads CATSRDRTYNEQFF. The CDR3 nucleotides read TGTGCCACCAGCAGAGACAGGACCTACAATGAGCAGTTCTTC.

The V and J genes are TRBV7-9 and TRBJ2-2; D gene ambiguous. V lost 0 bases to trimming and J lost 2 bases, with 16 bases between them. Germline V gene data show CDR1 as SEHNR and CDR2 as FQNEAQ (reference sequence). The length of the CDR3 is 18 residues. CDR3 nucleotides: TGTGCCAGCAGCTTAGCGCCGTTTGGGCACATCAACACCGGGGAGCTGTTTTTT. Translating it yields CASSLAPFGHINTGELFF.

The chain links TRBV18 to TRBJ2-1; D might be TRBD2 (5 bases). Looked up from germline, CDR1 is KGHSH and CDR2 is LQKENI. This CDR3 comprises 16 residues. V lost 3 bases to trimming and J lost 7 bases, with 19 bases between them. CDR3 protein: CASSPQAGSGGNEQFF. Written as DNA, the CDR3 is TGTGCCAGCTCACCCCAGGCGGGCAGTGGTGGTAATGAGCAGTTCTTC.

This chain links TRBV25-1 with TRBJ1-3, with 7 bases fitting TRBD1. The CDR3 spans 15 residues. Germline V gene data show CDR1 as MGHDK and CDR2 as SYGVNS. V dropped 3 bases and J dropped 3; count of bases not matched to a gene: 5. The CDR3 sequence: CASSDTTGIGNTIYF. The CDR3 nucleotides read TGTGCCAGCAGTGACACGACAGGGATTGGAAACACCATATATTTT.

The chain uses TRBV9 and TRBJ2-7, with D maybe TRBD2 (5 bases). The CDR3 extends over 14 amino acids. Trimming pared 3 bases from V and 0 bases from J, leaving 10 bases between. Germline CDR1 SGDLS, CDR2 YYNGEE. The CDR3, as DNA: TGTGCCAGCAGCGGAACTAGAGGCTCCTACGAGCAGTACTTC. Translating gives CASSGTRGSYEQYF.

The chain couples TRBV18 to TRBJ1-5; TRBD1 matches at 10 bases. This CDR3 region has 16 residues. Germline loops: CDR1 KGHSH, CDR2 LQKENI. With 5 bases clipped from V and 1 base from J, the junction kept 5 bases outside the gene matches. The CDR3: CASSGRQGASNQPQHF. The CDR3 DNA reads as TGTGCCAGCTCAGGCCGACAGGGGGCCAGCAATCAGCCCCAGCATTTT.